This section outlines one TCR beta chain sequence together with its context. A single count supports this clone. What antigen it recognizes has not been identified. It has no much larger one-base neighbor in the sample; base qualities were not kept. This specimen belongs to a study of blood T cell repertoires in COVID-19 (dated by TCRdb to the early 2020s). Notes on the research overall: Samples from collaborators originated in the United States, Italy and Spain and spanned both the acute and convalescent phases of COVID-19. The prospective study material was composed of cDNA or gDNA derived from T cells, B-cell-depleted T cells, or PBMCs. Subjects who had been exposed to COVID-19, were actively infected with it, or had recovered from it provided the deeply sampled blood TCRbeta repertoires that made up the dataset. The repertoires were made available in a free public database intended to serve as a resource for research on the immune response to SARS-CoV-2. Samples were obtained from the ongoing ImmuneRACE study (first 160 participants) and from 1,000 to 1,500 subjects provided by 6 global collaborators. Nearly every sample came with metadata listing a de-identified subject ID, COVID-19 status, age in years and sex. Where available, HLA class I and class II types were obtained from metadata supplied by the sample provider rather than from assay-based typing. The paper as a whole reports these results and caveats: The amount of clinical and demographic metadata varied by source and participant and was provided uncurated.

Measured from the cysteine to the phenylalanine, the CDR3 is 19 residues long. Kept here is only the CDR3 DNA, which spans 57 bases and is read in frame from base 1. Clipping removes 0 bases from V and 8 bases from J, with 18 as the unmatched junction base count. From a lookup of the germline V gene (reference sequence), CDR1 and CDR2 are MNHEY and SMNVEV. The immunoSEQ Assay, a bias-controlled multiplex PCR, was used to amplify TCRbeta CDR3 regions from genomic DNA. The study's own analysis went as follows. The number of nucleated cells in each sample was estimated by amplification of reference gene primers within the assay. To quantify the absolute abundance of each unique TCRbeta CDR3 rearrangement, sequence reads were collapsed and filtered. Productive Simpson clonality was computed per sample as the square root of Simpson's diversity index over productive rearrangements. TCRdb limited this immuneACCESS table to in-frame rearrangements with V and J called. A share of clones is missing; checked studies link under half to unresolved V genes, and the rest is unexplained. V, J and clone size reflect that table, while D and trimming were determined from the DNA. The sample table contains roughly 250,000 clones; only one count was recorded for 88% of them. The ten most abundant clones make up 1% to 1.5% of the sample.

Enrolling through a virtual design, the prospective study's participants ranged in age from roughly 18 to 95 years and lived across some 22 United States geographic areas. Cohort assignment in the prospective study relied on participant-reported clinical history from a screening survey and a study questionnaire. In the prospective study, mobile phlebotomists collected whole blood, serum and a nasopharyngeal or oropharyngeal swab from each participant. Prospective study participants could optionally give additional blood draws and questionnaires over an approximately two-month period. Blood samples from the prospective study were shipped frozen or at room temperature prior to DNA extraction.

The receptor's source is a woman aged 40-49 years with acute COVID-19. Input material: PBMCs or T cells enriched from blood (not recorded which). The chain links TRBV27 with TRBJ2-1; 8 central bases correspond to TRBD2. The DNA is TGTGCCAGCAGTTTATCAACCTCCCCCACGGCGGGAGGCGGGGATGAGCAGTTCTTC. The encoded protein is CASSLSTSPTAGGGDEQFF.